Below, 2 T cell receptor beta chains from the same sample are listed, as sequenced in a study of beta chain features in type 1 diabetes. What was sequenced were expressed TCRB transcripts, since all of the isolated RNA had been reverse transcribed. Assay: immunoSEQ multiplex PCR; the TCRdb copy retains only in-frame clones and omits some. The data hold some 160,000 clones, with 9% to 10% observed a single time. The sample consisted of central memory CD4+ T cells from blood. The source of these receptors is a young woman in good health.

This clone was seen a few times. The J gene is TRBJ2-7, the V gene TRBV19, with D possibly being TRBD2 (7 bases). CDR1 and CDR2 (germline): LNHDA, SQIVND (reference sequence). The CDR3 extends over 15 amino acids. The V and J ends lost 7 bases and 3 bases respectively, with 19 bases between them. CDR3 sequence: CASKAAGATNYEQYF. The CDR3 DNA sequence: TGTGCCAGTAAAGCTGCGGGGGCGACCAACTACGAGCAGTACTTC.

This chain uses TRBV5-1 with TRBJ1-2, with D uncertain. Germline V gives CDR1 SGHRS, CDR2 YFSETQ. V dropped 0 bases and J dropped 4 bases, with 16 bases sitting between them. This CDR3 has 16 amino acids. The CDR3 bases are TGCGCCAGCAGCTTGGGCGGTAGGCCCGCTGGCTATGGCTACACCTTC. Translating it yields CASSLGGRPAGYGYTF. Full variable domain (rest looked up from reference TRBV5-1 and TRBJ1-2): KAGVTQTPRYLIKTRGQQVTLSCSPISGHRSVSWYQQTPGQGLQFLFEYFSETQRNKGNFPGRFSGRQFSNSRSEMNVSTLELGDSALYLCASSLGGRPAGYGYTFGSGTRLTVV.